The source of this T cell receptor beta chain is a study of blood T cell repertoires in COVID-19. Turning to the study itself: Sample material is recorded as cDNA or gDNA derived from T cells, B-cell-depleted T cells, or PBMCs.

Using immunoSEQ multiplex PCR, the repertoire was profiled, and TCRdb retains in-frame clones only, with some absent. In the table there are over 350,000 clones, approximately 87% of which are singletons. The CDR3 has 13 amino acids. J gave up 2 bases and V 8 bases, and 5 bases lay outside the gene matches. CDR1 LGHNT and CDR2 FRNRAP come from the germline V gene. The rearrangement links TRBV12-5 to TRBJ1-1; 7 positions agree with TRBD1. Sequencing input: PBMCs or T cells enriched from blood (not recorded which). The sequence derives from a woman aged 30 to 39 with acute COVID-19. CDR3 DNA sequence: TGTGCTAGTTCGCAGGGGGAAAACACTGAAGCTTTCTTT. Translating gives CASSQGENTEAFF.